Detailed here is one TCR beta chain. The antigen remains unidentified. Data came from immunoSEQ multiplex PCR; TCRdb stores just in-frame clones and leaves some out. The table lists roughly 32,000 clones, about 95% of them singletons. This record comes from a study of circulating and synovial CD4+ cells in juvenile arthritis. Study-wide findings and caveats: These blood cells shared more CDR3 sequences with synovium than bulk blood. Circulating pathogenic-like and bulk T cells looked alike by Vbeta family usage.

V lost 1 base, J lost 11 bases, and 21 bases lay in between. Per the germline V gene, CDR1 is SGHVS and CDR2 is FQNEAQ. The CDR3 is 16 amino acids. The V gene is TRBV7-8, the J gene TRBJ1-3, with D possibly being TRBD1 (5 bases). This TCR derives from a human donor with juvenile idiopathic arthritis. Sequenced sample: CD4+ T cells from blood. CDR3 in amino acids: CASSLVGVLPPPSIYF. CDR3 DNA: TGTGCCAGCAGCTTAGTAGGGGTCCTGCCCCCTCCCTCCATATATTTT. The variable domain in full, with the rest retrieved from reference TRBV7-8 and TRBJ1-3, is GAGVSQSPRYKVAKRGQDVALRCDPISGHVSLFWYQQALGQGPEFLTYFQNEAQLDKSGLPSDRFFAERPEGSVSTLKIQRTQQEDSAVYLCASSLVGVLPPPSIYFGEGSWLTVV.